This record looks at one TCR beta chain sequence and its context. The germline V gene encodes CDR1 MDHEN and CDR2 SYDVKM. V trimming: 8 bases; J trimming: 3 bases; junction bases outside the gene matches: 9. This CDR3 comprises 14 residues. This record comes from a study of blood T cell repertoires in COVID-19. Sequenced by immunoSEQ multiplex PCR; TCRdb stores in-frame clones only, minus some. The sample shows 350,000 to 550,000 clones, roughly nine tenths of them seen only once. J is TRBJ2-7 and V is TRBV28, with 8 bases lining up with TRBD2. Sequenced sample: PBMCs or T cells enriched from blood (not recorded which). The sequence was collected from a man aged 30-40 years who had recovered from COVID-19. The CDR3 DNA follows: TGTGCCAGCCTGACCCCCGGGGGGGGCTACGAGCAGTACTTC. This encodes CASLTPGGGYEQYF.